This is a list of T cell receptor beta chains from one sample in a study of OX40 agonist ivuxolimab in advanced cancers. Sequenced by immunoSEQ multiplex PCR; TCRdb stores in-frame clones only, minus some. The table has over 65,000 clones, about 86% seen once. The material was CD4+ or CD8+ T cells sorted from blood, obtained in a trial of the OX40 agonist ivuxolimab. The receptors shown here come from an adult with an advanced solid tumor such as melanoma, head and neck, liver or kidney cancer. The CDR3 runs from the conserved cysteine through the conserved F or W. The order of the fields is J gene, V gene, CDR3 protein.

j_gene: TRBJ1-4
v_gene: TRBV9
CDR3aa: CASSVTGGLTNEKLFF

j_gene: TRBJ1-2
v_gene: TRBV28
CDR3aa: CASSPPAGDHGYTF

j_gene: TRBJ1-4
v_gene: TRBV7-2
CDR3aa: CASSSRGRPNEKLFF

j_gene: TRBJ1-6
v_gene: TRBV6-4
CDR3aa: CASSEPRCSYNSPLHF

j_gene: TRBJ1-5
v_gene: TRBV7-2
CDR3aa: CASSTDRYNQPQHF

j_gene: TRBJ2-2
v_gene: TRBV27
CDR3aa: CAIGKEAHTGELFF

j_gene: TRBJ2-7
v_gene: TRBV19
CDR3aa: CASSTPGTGAYEQYF

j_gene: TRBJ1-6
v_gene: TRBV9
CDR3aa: CASSVSPETANSPLHF

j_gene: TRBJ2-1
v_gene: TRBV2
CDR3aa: CASSLRNEQFF

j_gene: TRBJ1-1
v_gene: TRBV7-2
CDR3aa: CASSDGGGYTEAFF

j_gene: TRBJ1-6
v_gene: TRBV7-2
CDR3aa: CASSLDYRGISSPLHF

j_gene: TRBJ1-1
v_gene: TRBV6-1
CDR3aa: CASSEVENTEAFF

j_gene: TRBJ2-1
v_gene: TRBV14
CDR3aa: CASSQLRTSGRGEQFF

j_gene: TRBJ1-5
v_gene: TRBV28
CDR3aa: CASSSSRPNGHQPQHF

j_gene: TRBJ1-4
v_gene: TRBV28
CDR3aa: CASSSRGATNEKLFF

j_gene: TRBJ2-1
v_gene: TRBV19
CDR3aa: CASSNRDRGPRNEQFF

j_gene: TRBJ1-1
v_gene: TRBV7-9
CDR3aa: CASSTRDKNTEAFF

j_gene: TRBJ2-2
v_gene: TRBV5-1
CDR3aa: CASSLTTPNTGELFF

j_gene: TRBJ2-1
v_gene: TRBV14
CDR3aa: CASSQDYPGSSYNEQFF

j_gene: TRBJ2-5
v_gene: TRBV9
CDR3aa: CASGGGTGGAETQYF

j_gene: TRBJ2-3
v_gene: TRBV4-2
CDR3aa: CASSQEAVAGDTDTQYF

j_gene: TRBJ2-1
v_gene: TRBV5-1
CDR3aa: CASSLVASGDNEQFF

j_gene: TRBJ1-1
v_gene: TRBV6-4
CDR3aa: CASRDGTGARRGFRDTEAFF

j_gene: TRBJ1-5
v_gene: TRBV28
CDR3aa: CASSLGGGNQPQHF

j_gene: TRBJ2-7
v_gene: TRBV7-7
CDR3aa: CAPAGAGGPYEQYF

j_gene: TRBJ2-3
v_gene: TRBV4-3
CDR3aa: CASSQVWLAGGHPPYF

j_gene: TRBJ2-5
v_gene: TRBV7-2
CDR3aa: CASSSREETQYF

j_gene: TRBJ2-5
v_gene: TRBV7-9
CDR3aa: CASRIGGSQETQYF

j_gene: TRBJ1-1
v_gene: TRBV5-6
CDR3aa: CASLGVGKQGGTMNTEAFF

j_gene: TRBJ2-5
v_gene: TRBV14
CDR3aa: CASSRYVQETQYF

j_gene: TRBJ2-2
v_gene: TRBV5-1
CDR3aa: CASSLGRGPNTGELFF

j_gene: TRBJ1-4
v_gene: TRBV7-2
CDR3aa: CASSGMGQHNEKLFF

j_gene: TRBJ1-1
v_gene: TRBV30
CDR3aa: CAWKPGPNTEAFF

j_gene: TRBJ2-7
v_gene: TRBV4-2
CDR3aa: CASSQSPSGGYYEQYF

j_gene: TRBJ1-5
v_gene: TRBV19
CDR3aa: CASSGRKGGNQPQHF

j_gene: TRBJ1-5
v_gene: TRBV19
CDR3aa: CASSLGGRQPQHF

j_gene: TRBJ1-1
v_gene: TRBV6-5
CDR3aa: CASSFTGQGDTEAFF

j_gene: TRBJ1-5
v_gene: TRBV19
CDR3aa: CASAYTGDQPQHF

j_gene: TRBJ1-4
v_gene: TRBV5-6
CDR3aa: CASSLTGVGEKLFF

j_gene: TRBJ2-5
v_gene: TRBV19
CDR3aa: CAVGLAGKQETQYF

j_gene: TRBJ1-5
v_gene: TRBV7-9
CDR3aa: CASSLRGQPQHF

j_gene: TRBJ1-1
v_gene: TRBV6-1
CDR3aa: CAITGPWNTEAFF

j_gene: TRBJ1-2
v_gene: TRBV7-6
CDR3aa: CASSLATGTGYTF

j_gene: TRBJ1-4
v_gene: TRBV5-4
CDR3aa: CASSFPGGDEKLFF

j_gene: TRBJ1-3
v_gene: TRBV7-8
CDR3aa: CASSSRTGIGNTIYF

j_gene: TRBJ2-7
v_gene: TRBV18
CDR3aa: CASSIQGDSSEQYF

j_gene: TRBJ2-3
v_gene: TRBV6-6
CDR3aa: CASSYLGEIADTQYF

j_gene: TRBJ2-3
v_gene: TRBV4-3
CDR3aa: CASSRSGGAGTDTQYF

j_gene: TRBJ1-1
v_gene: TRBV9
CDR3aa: CASSVASGGSTEAFF

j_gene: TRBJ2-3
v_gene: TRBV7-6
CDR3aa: CASSLERFFGATQYF